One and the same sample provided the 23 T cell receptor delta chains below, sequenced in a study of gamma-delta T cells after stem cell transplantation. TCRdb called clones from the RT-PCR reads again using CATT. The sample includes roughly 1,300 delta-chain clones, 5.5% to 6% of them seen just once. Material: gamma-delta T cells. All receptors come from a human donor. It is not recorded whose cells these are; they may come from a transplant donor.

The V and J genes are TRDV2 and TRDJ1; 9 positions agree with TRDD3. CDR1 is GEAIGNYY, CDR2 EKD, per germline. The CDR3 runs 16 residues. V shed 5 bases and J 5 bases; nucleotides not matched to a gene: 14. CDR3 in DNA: TGTGCCTGTGTCCCACTAGGGGGGATACACGTTGATAAACTCATCTTT. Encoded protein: CACVPLGGIHVDKLIF.

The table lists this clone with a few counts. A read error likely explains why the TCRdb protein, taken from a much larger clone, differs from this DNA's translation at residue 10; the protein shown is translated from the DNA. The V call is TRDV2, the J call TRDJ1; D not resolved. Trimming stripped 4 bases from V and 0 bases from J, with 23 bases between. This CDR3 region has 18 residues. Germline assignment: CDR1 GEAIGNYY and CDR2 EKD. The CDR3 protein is CACDTIRGAVGDTDKLIF. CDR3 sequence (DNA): TGTGCCTGTGATACTATCCGCGGGGCTGTGGGAGACACCGATAAACTCATCTTT.

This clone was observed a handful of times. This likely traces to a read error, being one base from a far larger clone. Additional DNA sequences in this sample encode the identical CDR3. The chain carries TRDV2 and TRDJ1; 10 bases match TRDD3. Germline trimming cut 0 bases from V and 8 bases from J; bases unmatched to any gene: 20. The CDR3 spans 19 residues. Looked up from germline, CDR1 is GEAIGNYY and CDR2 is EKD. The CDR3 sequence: CACDTLGALGDSLAVKLIF. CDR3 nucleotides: TGTGCCTGTGACACCCTCGGGGCACTGGGGGATTCCCTCGCAGTAAAACTCATCTTT.

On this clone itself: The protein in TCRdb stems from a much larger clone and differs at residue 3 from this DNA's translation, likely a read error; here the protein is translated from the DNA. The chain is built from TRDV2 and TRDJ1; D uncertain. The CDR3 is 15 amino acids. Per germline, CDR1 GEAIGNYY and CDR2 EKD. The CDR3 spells CARDTVGEYTDKLIF. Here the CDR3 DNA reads TGTGCCCGTGACACCGTGGGCGAGTACACCGATAAACTCATCTTT.

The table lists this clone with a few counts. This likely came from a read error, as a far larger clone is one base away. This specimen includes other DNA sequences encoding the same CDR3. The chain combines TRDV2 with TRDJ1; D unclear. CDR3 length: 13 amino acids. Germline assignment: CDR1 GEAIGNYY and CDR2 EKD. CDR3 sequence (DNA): TGCGCCTGTGAACATATTCACACCGATAAACTCATCTTT. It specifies CACEHIHTDKLIF.

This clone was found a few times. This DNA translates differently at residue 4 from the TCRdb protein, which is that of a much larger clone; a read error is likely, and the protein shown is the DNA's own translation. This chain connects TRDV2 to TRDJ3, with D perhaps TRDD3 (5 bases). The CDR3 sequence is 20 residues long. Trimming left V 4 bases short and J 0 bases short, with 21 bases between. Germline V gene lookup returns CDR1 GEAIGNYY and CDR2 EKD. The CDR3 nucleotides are TGTGCCTGTGAGACGGTCAAGGGGGGTGTAAGCTCCTGGGACACCCGACAGATGTTTTTC. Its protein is CACETVKGGVSSWDTRQMFF.

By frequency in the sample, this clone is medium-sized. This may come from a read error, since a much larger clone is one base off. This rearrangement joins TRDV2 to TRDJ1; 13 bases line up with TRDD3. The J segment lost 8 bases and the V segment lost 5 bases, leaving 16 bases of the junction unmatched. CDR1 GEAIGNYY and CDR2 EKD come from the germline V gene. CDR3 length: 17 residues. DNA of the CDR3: TGTGCCTGTGGCATCGTTACGACTGGGGGATACGCTGGGAAACTCATCTTT. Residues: CACGIVTTGGYAGKLIF.

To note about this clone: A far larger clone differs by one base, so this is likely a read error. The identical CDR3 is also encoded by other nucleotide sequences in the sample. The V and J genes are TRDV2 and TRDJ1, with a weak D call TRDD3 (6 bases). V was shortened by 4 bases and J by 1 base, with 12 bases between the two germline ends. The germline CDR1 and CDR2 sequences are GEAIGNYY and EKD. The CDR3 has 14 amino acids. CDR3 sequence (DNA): TGTGCCTGTGATACCGTGGGGGGCACCGATAAACTCATCTTT. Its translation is CACDTVGGTDKLIF.

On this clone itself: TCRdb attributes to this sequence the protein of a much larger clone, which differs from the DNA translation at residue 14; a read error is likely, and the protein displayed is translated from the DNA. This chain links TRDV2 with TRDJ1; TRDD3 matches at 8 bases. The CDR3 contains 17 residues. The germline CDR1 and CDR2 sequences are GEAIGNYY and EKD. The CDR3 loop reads CACDTVWGNEYTDELIF. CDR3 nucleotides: TGTGCCTGTGACACCGTCTGGGGGAACGAGTACACCGATGAACTCATCTTT.

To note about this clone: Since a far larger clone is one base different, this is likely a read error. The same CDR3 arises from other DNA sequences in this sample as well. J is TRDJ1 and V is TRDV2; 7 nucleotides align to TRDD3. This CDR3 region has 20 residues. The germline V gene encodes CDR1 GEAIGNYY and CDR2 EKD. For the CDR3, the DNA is TGTGCTTGTGACCCACTCTCTGGCGGGATACAGGGCGTCAACACCGATAAACTCATCTTT. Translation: CACDPLSGGIQGVNTDKLIF.

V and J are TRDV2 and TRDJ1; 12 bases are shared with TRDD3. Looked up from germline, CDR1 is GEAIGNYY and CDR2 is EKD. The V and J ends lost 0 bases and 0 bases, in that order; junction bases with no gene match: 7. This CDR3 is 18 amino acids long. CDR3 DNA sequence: TGTGCCTGTGACACCTTACTGGGGGATACTCCGTACACCGATAAACTCATCTTT. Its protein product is CACDTLLGDTPYTDKLIF.

The CDR3 DNA reads TGTGCCTGTGACAAGCTGGGGGACTCCGATAAACTCATCTTT. This sequence encodes CACDKLGDSDKLIF. V is TRDV2 and J is TRDJ1, with 8 bases lining up with TRDD3. CDR3 length equals 14 residues. J was trimmed by 3 bases and V by 2 bases; bases with no gene match: 4. CDR1 is GEAIGNYY and CDR2 is EKD in the germline V gene.

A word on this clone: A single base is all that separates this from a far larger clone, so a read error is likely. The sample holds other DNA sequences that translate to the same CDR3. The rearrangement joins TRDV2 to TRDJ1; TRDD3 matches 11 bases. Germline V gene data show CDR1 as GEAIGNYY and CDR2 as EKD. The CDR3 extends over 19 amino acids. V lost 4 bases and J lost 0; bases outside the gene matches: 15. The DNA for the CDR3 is TGTGCCTGTGATTCGCTCTGGGGGATACCCGACGTGGACACCGATAAACTCATCTTT. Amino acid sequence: CACDSLWGIPDVDTDKLIF.

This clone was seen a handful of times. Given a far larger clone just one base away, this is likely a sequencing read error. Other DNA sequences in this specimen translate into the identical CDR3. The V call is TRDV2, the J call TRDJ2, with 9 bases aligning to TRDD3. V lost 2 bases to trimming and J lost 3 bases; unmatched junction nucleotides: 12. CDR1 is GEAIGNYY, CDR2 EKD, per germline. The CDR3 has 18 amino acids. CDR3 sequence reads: CACDKMGAGDTVTAQLFF. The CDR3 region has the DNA TGTGCCTGTGACAAAATGGGCGCTGGGGATACGGTGACAGCACAACTCTTCTTT.

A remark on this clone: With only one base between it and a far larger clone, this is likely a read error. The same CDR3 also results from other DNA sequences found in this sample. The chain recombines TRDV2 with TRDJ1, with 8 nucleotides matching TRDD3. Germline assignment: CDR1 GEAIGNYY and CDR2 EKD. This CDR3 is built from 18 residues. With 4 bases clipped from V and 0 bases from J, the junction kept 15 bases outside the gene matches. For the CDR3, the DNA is TGTGCCTGTGAACTCCTGTACTGGGGGGCCCTAGACACCGATAAACTCATCTTT. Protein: CACELLYWGALDTDKLIF.

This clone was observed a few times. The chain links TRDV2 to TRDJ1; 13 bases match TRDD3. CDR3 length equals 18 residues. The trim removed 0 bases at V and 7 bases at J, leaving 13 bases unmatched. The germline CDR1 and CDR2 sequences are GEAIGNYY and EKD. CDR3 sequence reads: CACDTVGLGDTMGGKLIF. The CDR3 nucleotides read TGTGCCTGTGACACCGTGGGACTGGGGGATACGATGGGGGGTAAACTCATCTTT.

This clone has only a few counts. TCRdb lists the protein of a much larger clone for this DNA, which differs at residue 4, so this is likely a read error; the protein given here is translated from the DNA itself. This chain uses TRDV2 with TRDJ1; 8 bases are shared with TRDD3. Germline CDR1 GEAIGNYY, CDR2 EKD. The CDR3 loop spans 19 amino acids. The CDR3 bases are TGTGCCTGTGGCACCGTTCAATCTGGGGGAAACTGGGACACCGATAAACTCATCTTT. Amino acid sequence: CACGTVQSGGNWDTDKLIF.

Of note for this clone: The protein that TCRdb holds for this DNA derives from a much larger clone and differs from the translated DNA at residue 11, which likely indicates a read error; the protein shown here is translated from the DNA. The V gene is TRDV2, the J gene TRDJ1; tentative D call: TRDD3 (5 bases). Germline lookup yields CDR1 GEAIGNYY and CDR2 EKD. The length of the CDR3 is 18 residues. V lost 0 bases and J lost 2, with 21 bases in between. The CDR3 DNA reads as TGTGCCTGTGACACCGTTGGCCGCACACTGGAGATGACCGATAAACTCATCTTT. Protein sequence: CACDTVGRTLEMTDKLIF.

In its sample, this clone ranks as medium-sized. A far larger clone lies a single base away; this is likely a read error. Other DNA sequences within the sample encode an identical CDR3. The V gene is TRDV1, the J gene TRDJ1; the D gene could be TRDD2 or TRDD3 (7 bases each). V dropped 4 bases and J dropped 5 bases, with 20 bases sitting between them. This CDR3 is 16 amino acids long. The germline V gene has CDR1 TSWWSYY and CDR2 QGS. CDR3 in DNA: TGTGCTCTTGGGGCGTTCCTACTGGGGCCTACGGATAAACTCATCTTT. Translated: CALGAFLLGPTDKLIF.

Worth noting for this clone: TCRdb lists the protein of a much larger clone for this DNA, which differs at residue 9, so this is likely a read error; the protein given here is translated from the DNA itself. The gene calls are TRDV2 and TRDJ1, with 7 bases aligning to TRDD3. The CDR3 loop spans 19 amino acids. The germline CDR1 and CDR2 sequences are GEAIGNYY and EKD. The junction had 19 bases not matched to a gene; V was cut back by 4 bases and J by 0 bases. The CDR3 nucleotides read TGTGCCTGTGATTCGCTCTGGGGGGTACCCGATGTGGACACCGATAAACTCATCTTT. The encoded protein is CACDSLWGVPDVDTDKLIF.

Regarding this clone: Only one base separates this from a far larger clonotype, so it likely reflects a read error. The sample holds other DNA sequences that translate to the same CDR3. CDR3 in amino acids: CACDTGGARSWDTRQMFF. In nucleotides, the CDR3 is TGTGCCTGTGACACCGGGGGGGCCCGCTCTTGGGACACCCGACAGATGTTTTTC. The chain couples TRDV2 to TRDJ3, with a weak D call TRDD3 (5 bases). V was cut by 0 bases and J by 4 bases, with 15 bases left in between. Germline CDR1 GEAIGNYY, CDR2 EKD. The CDR3 runs to 18 residues.

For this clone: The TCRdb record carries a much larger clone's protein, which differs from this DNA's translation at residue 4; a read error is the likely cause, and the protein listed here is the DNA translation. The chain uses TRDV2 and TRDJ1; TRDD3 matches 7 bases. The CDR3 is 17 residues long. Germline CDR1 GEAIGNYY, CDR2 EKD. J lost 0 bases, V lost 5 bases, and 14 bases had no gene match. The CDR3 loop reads CACGILGRIEDTDKLIF. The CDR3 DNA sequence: TGTGCCTGTGGCATACTGGGGAGAATAGAGGACACCGATAAACTCATCTTT.

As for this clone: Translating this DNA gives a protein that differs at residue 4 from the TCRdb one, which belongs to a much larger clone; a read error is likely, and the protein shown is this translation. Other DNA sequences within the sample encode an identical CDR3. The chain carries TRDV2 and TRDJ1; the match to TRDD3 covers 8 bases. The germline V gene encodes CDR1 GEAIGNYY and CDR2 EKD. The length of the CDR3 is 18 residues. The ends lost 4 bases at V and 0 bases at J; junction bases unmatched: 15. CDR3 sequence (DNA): TGTGCCTGTGAGACTATCCGCGGGGCTGGGGGAGACACCGATAAACTCATCTTT. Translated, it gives CACETIRGAGGDTDKLIF.